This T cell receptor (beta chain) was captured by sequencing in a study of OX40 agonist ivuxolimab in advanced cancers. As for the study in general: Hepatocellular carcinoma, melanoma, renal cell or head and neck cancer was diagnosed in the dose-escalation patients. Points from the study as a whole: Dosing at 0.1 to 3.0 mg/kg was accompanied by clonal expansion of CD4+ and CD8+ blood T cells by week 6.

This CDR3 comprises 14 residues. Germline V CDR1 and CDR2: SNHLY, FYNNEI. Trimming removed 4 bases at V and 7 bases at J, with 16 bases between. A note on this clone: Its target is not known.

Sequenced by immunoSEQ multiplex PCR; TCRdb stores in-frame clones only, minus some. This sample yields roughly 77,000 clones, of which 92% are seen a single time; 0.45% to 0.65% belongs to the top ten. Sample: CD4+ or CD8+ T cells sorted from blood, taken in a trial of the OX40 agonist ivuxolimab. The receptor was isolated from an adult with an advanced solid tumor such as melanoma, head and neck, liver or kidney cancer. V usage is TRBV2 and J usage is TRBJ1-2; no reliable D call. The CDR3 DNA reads TGTGCCAGCAGTGTTCGGGGTGCGGAGGGTGGCTACACCTTC. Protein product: CASSVRGAEGGYTF.